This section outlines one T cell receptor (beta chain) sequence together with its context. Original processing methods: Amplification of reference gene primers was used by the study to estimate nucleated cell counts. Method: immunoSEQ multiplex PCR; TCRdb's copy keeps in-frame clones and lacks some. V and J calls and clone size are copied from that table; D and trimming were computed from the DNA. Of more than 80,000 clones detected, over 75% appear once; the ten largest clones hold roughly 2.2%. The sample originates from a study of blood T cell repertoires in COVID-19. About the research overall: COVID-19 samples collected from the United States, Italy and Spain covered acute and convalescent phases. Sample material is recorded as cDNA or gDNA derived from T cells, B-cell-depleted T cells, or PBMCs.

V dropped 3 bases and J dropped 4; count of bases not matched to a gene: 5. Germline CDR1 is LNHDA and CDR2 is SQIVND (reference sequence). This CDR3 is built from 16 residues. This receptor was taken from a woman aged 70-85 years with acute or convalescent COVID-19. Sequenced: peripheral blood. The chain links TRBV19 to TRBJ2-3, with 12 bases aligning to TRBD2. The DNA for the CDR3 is TGTGCCAGTAGTATCCGACTAGCGGGGGATCCAGATACGCAGTATTTT. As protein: CASSIRLAGDPDTQYF.